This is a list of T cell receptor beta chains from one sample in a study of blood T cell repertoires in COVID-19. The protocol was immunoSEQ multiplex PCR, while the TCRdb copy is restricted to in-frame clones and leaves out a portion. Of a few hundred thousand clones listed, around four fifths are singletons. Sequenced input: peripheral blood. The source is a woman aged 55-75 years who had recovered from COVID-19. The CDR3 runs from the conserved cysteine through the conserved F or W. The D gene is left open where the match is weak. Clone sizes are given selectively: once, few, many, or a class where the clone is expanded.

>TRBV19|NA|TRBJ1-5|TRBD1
CASSLRRGLDGNQPQHF
TGTGCCAGTAGTTTAAGGAGGGGGCTGGATGGCAATCAGCCCCAGCATTTT
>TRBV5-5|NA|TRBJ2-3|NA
CASSSPGTGTDTQYF
TGTGCCAGCAGCTCCCCCGGTACGGGCACAGATACGCAGTATTTT
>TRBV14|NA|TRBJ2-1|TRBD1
CASSRDRGNEQFF
TGTGCCAGCAGCCGTGACAGGGGCAATGAGCAGTTCTTC
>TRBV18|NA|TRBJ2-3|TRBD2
CASSPSGGALTDTQYF
TGTGCCAGCTCACCTAGCGGGGGGGCGCTCACAGATACGCAGTATTTT
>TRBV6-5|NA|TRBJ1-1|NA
CASRGGTRMNTEAFF
TGTGCCAGCAGGGGGGGGACACGAATGAACACTGAAGCTTTCTTT
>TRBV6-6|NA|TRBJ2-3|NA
CASGGASGTDTQYF
TGTGCCAGCGGCGGGGCGTCGGGCACAGATACGCAGTATTTT
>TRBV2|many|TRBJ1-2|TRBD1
CASSEARQGGGYTF
TGTGCCAGCAGTGAAGCGCGACAGGGAGGTGGCTACACCTTC
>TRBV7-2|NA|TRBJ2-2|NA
CASSSQGSGELFF
TGTGCCAGCAGCTCACAGGGTTCCGGGGAGCTGTTTTTT
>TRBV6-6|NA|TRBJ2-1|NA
CASSYSATGSAEQFF
TGTGCCAGCAGTTACTCGGCCACAGGTTCGGCGGAGCAGTTCTTC
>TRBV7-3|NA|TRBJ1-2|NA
CASSLNGREGYGYTF
TGTGCCAGCAGCTTAAATGGACGGGAGGGCTATGGCTACACCTTC
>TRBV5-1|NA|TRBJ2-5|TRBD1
CASRAGTGTQTQYF
TGCGCCAGCAGAGCGGGGACAGGGACACAGACCCAGTACTTC
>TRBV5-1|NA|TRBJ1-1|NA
CASSSLGGWTEAFF
TGCGCCAGCAGCTCCCTTGGGGGGTGGACTGAAGCTTTCTTT
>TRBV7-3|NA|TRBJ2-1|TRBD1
CASSLQGAGGNEQFF
TGTGCCAGCAGCTTACAGGGGGCTGGGGGTAATGAGCAGTTCTTC
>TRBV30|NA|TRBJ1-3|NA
CAWSVQETTIYF
TGTGCCTGGAGTGTGCAGGAAACCACCATATATTTT
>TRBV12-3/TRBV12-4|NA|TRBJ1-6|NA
CASSLGWSPLHF
TGTGCCAGCAGTTTAGGGTGGAGTCCCCTCCACTTT
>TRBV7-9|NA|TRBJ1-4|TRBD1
CASNHRGLNEKLFF
TGTGCCAGCAACCACAGGGGGCTGAATGAAAAACTGTTTTTT
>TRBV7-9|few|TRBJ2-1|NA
CASSLTDNEQFF
TGTGCCAGCAGCTTAACAGACAATGAGCAGTTCTTC
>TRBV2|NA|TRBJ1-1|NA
CASSQEQGRDTEAFF
TGTGCCAGCAGTCAAGAACAGGGTAGGGACACTGAAGCTTTCTTT
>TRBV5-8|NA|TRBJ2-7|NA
CASSLYGTAYEQYF
TGTGCCAGCAGCTTGTACGGCACAGCCTACGAGCAGTACTTC
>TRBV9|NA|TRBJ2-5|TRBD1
CASSVGRQGSWETQYF
TGTGCCAGCAGCGTAGGTCGACAGGGCTCATGGGAGACCCAGTACTTC
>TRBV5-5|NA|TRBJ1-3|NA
CASYGRVNTIYF
TGTGCCAGCTATGGCAGGGTTAACACCATATATTTT
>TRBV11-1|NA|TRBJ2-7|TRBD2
CASSLSGGPLEQYF
TGTGCCAGCAGCTTAAGCGGGGGACCTCTCGAGCAGTACTTC
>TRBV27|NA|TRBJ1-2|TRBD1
CASREGLPQGAVYGYTF
TGTGCCAGCAGGGAGGGGCTCCCTCAGGGGGCGGTCTATGGCTACACCTTC
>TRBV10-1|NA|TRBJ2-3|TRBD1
CASSDGTGFVDTQYF
TGCGCCAGCAGTGACGGGACAGGGTTTGTAGATACGCAGTATTTT
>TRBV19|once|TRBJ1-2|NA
CASSIEVQGYGYTF
TGTGCCAGTAGTATAGAAGTACAGGGCTATGGCTACACCTTC
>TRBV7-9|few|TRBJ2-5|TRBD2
CASSPGLADETQYF
TGTGCCAGCAGCCCGGGACTAGCGGACGAGACCCAGTACTTC
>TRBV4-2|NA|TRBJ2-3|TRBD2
CASRLGLAGGPNTDTQYF
TGTGCCAGCAGACTCGGTCTAGCGGGGGGGCCGAACACAGATACGCAGTATTTT